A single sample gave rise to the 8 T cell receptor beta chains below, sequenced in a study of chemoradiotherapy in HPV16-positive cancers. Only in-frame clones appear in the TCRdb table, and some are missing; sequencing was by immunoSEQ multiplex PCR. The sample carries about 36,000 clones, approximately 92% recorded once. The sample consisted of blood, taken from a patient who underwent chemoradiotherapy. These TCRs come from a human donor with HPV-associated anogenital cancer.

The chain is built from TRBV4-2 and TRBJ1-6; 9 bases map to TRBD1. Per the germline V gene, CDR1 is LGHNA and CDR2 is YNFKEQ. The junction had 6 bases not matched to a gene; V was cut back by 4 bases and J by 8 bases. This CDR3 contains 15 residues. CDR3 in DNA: TGTGCCAGCAGCCCCTTACAGGGGGCTTATTCACCCCTCCACTTT. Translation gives CASSPLQGAYSPLHF.

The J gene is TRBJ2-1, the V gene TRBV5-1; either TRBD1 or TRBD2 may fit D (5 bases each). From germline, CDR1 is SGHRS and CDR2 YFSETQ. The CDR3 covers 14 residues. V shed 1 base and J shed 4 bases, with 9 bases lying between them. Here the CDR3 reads CASSLSGTYNEQFF. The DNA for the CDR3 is TGCGCCAGCAGCTTGTCAGGGACGTACAATGAGCAGTTCTTC.

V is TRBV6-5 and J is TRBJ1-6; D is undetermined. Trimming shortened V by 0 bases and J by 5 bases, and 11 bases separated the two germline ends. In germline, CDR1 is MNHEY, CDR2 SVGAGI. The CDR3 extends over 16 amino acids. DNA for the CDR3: TGTGCCAGCAGTTACTCGGATCCGGCTAATAATTCACCCCTCCACTTT. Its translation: CASSYSDPANNSPLHF.

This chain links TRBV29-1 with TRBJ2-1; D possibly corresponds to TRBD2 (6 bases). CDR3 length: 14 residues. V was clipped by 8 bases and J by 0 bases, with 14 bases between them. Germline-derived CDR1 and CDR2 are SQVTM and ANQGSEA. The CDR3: CSKSGGSSYNEQFF. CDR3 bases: TGCAGCAAGTCCGGGGGAAGCTCCTACAATGAGCAGTTCTTC.

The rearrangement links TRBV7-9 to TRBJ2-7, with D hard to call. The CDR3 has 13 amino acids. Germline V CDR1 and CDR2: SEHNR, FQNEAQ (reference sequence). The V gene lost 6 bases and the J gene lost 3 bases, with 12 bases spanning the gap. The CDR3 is CASRPLGFYEQYF. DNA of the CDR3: TGTGCCAGCAGACCCCTTGGCTTCTACGAGCAGTACTTC.

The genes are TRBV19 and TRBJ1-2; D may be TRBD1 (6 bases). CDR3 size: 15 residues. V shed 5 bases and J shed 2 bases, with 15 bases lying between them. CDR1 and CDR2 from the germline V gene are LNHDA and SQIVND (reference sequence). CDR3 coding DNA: TGTGCCAGTAGTCCACGTGGGGGGGCAAACTATGGCTACACCTTC. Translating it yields CASSPRGGANYGYTF.

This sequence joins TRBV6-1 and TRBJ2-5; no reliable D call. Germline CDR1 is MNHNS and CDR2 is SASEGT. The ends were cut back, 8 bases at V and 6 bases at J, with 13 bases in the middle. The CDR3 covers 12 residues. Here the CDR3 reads CASVSGRKTQYF. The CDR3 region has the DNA TGTGCCAGCGTCTCGGGTAGGAAGACCCAGTACTTC.

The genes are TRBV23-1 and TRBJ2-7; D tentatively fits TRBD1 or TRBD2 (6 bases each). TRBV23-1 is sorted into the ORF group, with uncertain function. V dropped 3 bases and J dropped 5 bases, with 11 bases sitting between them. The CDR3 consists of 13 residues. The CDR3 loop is CASSHRRGNEQYF. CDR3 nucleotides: TGCGCCAGCAGTCATCGGAGGGGGAACGAGCAGTACTTC.